A selection of T cell receptor beta chains follows, all from one sample in a study of Ad26.COV2.S vaccination and SARS-CoV-2 variants. Produced via immunoSEQ multiplex PCR; TCRdb's table is partial and in-frame only. The table records some 460,000 clones, 70% to 90% of them present only once. Sequencing was performed on peripheral blood, taken in a trial of Ad26.COV2.S vaccine versus placebo. The receptors here all came from a person between 18 and 59 years old who received the Ad26.COV2.S COVID-19 vaccine or a placebo. CDR3s include the opening cysteine and the closing phenylalanine or tryptophan. D genes are given only for firm matches. Some rows have no size entry. The others give once, few or many, or a class for an expanded clone.

d_call: NA
clone_size: NA
v_call: TRBV21-1
j_call: TRBJ2-5
cdr3_aa: CASSKSSGSWLRGETQYF
cdr3_nt: TGTGCCAGCAGCAAGTCTAGCGGGAGTTGGCTAAGAGGAGAGACCCAGTACTTC

d_call: NA
clone_size: NA
v_call: TRBV7-2
j_call: TRBJ1-1
cdr3_aa: CASSPWGLVGTEAFF
cdr3_nt: TGTGCCAGCAGCCCCTGGGGACTGGTTGGCACTGAAGCTTTCTTT

d_call: TRBD1
clone_size: NA
v_call: TRBV30
j_call: TRBJ1-2
cdr3_aa: CAWSPQGGGYTF
cdr3_nt: TGTGCCTGGAGTCCGCAGGGGGGCGGCTACACCTTC

d_call: NA
clone_size: NA
v_call: TRBV15
j_call: TRBJ1-2
cdr3_aa: CATSRDWNYGYTF
cdr3_nt: TGTGCCACCAGCAGAGACTGGAACTATGGCTACACCTTC

d_call: TRBD1
clone_size: NA
v_call: TRBV28
j_call: TRBJ1-5
cdr3_aa: CASSSGTANQPQHF
cdr3_nt: TGTGCCAGCAGTTCTGGGACAGCAAATCAGCCCCAGCATTTT

d_call: TRBD1
clone_size: NA
v_call: TRBV28
j_call: TRBJ1-4
cdr3_aa: CASSLFLTGVGKLFF
cdr3_nt: TGTGCCAGCAGTTTGTTTTTGACAGGGGTAGGAAAACTGTTTTTT

d_call: TRBD1
clone_size: NA
v_call: TRBV4-1
j_call: TRBJ1-4
cdr3_aa: CASSQGLTGSNEKLFF
cdr3_nt: TGCGCCAGCAGCCAAGGCCTGACAGGGTCTAATGAAAAACTGTTTTTT

d_call: NA
clone_size: NA
v_call: TRBV7-9
j_call: TRBJ1-1
cdr3_aa: CASSLVGVTEAFF
cdr3_nt: TGTGCCAGCAGCTTAGTGGGGGTTACTGAAGCTTTCTTT

d_call: NA
clone_size: NA
v_call: TRBV28
j_call: TRBJ2-7
cdr3_aa: CASSFVRVREQYF
cdr3_nt: TGTGCCAGCAGTTTCGTCAGGGTACGCGAGCAGTACTTC

d_call: TRBD1
clone_size: NA
v_call: TRBV27
j_call: TRBJ2-5
cdr3_aa: CASSTLTDRARKTQYF
cdr3_nt: TGTGCCAGCAGTACGCTGACTGACAGGGCTCGGAAGACCCAGTACTTC

d_call: NA
clone_size: NA
v_call: TRBV24-1
j_call: TRBJ1-2
cdr3_aa: CATSDSGIYGYTF
cdr3_nt: TGTGCCACCAGTGATTCCGGGATTTATGGCTACACCTTC

d_call: NA
clone_size: NA
v_call: TRBV7-9
j_call: TRBJ2-1
cdr3_aa: CASSLVQGYNEQFF
cdr3_nt: TGTGCCAGCAGCTTAGTACAGGGATACAATGAGCAGTTCTTC

d_call: TRBD1
clone_size: NA
v_call: TRBV6-2/TRBV6-3
j_call: TRBJ1-2
cdr3_aa: CASSTGQGAGYTF
cdr3_nt: TGTGCCAGCAGTACGGGACAGGGGGCTGGCTACACCTTC

d_call: NA
clone_size: NA
v_call: TRBV5-8
j_call: TRBJ2-1
cdr3_aa: CASSLRAPSEQFF
cdr3_nt: TGTGCCAGCAGCTTAAGAGCGCCCAGTGAGCAGTTCTTC

d_call: TRBD2
clone_size: NA
v_call: TRBV25-1
j_call: TRBJ2-3
cdr3_aa: CASSEVEGGGTDTQYF
cdr3_nt: TGTGCCAGCAGTGAAGTAGAGGGCGGGGGGACAGATACGCAGTATTTT

d_call: NA
clone_size: NA
v_call: TRBV6-1
j_call: TRBJ1-4
cdr3_aa: CASSDGTRPEKLFF
cdr3_nt: TGTGCCAGCAGTGACGGCACCAGACCCGAAAAACTGTTTTTT

d_call: TRBD1
clone_size: few
v_call: TRBV25-1
j_call: TRBJ1-1
cdr3_aa: CASNEGLTGRKAFF
cdr3_nt: TGTGCCAGCAACGAGGGCCTGACAGGGCGGAAAGCTTTCTTT

d_call: TRBD2
clone_size: NA
v_call: TRBV7-8
j_call: TRBJ2-1
cdr3_aa: CASSLESGSRAYEQFF
cdr3_nt: TGTGCCAGCAGCTTAGAAAGCGGGAGCCGGGCCTATGAGCAGTTCTTC

d_call: NA
clone_size: NA
v_call: TRBV10-1
j_call: TRBJ2-6
cdr3_aa: CASRPARQATSGANVLTF
cdr3_nt: TGCGCCAGCAGGCCCGCGAGACAGGCTACCTCTGGGGCCAACGTCCTGACTTTC

d_call: NA
clone_size: NA
v_call: TRBV4-2
j_call: TRBJ1-2
cdr3_aa: CASSHRQKAAYGYTF
cdr3_nt: TGTGCCAGCAGCCATCGACAGAAAGCAGCCTATGGCTACACCTTC

d_call: TRBD1
clone_size: NA
v_call: TRBV7-6
j_call: TRBJ1-4
cdr3_aa: CASSLARTGWEEKLFF
cdr3_nt: TGTGCCAGCAGCTTAGCGAGGACAGGGTGGGAAGAAAAACTGTTTTTT

d_call: TRBD1
clone_size: NA
v_call: TRBV28
j_call: TRBJ1-2
cdr3_aa: CASRIGQVYGYTF
cdr3_nt: TGTGCCAGCCGCATCGGACAGGTCTATGGCTACACCTTC